This T cell receptor (beta chain) stems from a study of cytomegalovirus exposure and HLA in healthy donors. Study-wide results and limits: An analysis done earlier found most TCR beta V segments productive about 90% or about 30% of the time.

When sampled, the donors appeared nominally healthy, though they likely had unrecorded immune exposures. Comment on this clone: What it recognizes is unknown.

The PCR made use of 60 Vbeta and 13 Jbeta primers. Here immunoSEQ multiplex PCR was the method, and the copy in TCRdb shows in-frame clones only, minus some. The repertoire table contains about 64,000 clones. Sequencing used PBMCs. The sequence derives from a young woman in good health and CMV-seronegative.

The DNA of the CDR3 is TGCGCCAGCAGCCCGGAGAACTCCTACGAGCAGTACTTC. Its translation is CASSPENSYEQYF. This chain links TRBV5-1 with TRBJ2-7; no clear D. Trimming took 4 bases from V and 0 from J, leaving 8 bases between them. In germline, CDR1 is SGHRS, CDR2 YFSETQ. This CDR3 contains 13 residues.